Many counts were recorded for the clone carrying this TCR beta chain. What it binds is not known. Trimming shortened V by 1 base and J by 2 bases, and 19 bases separated the two germline ends. Germline lookup yields CDR1 MGHRA and CDR2 YSYEKL. The length of the CDR3 is 18 residues. Aged roughly 6 to 90, donors were systemically healthy Caucasians from Russia. These data come from a study of blood T cells in healthy people across ages. A second PCR, run for about 7 to 11 cycles, used a sample-barcoded 5' primer plus a J-beta primer mix. TCRdb called the 5' RACE reads again in MiXCR, with one record for every CDR3 protein. The table has 750,000 to 950,000 distinct CDR3 sequences, about 28% seen once. General study results and limits: Aged donors had fewer naive CD4+ cells and lower diversity than long-lived donors.

This sample was also put to use in a study of T cells of mothers and their children. In that study: In this cohort, donors were a few healthy Caucasian mothers plus their six children. The TCR beta CDR3 read count exceeded 9.5 million for each mother and was about 2.8 million for each child.

The chain recombines TRBV4-1 with TRBJ2-3; D possibly uses TRBD1 or TRBD2 (5 bases each). This sequence originates from a woman aged 40 to 50 in good health. Sequencing was done on a sample of blood. CDR3 bases: TGCGCCAGCAGCCAAGTCTACGTAGGGACCAGGACCACAGATACGCAGTATTTT. Protein sequence: CASSQVYVGTRTTDTQYF.